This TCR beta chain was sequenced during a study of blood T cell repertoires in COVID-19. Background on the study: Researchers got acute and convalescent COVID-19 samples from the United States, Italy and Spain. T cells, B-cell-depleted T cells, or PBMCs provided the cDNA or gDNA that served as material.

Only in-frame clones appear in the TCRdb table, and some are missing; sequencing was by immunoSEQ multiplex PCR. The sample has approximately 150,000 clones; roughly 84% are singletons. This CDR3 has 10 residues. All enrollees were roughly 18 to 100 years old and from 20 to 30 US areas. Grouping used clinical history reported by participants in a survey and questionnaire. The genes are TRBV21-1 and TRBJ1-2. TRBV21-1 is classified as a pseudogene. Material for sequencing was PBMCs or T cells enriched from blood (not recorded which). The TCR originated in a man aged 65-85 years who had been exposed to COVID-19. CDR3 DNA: TGTGCCAGGGGGAGGGACGGCTACACCTTC. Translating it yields CARGRDGYTF.